This note documents a single TCR beta chain sequence. Its antigen is unknown. The data originate from a study of CD8 T cells in ankylosing spondylitis. Germline CDR1 is DFQATT and CDR2 is SNEGSKA (reference sequence). The V gene lost 0 bases and the J gene lost 2 bases, with 2 bases spanning the gap. The CDR3 loop spans 11 amino acids. Study conclusions and caveats: A motif of eight highly homologous TCR beta variants was seen as apparently characteristic of ankylosing spondylitis blood.

Using quantitative 5'-RACE with molecular barcodes, the authors made TCR beta libraries. From the 5' RACE reads, TCRdb called clonotypes with MiXCR, one entry per CDR3 protein. The sample includes fewer than 400,000 distinct CDR3 sequences, 20% to 25% of them seen just once. Sequencing was done on a sample of blood, either unsorted or a sorted T cell fraction (not recorded which). The genes are TRBV20-1 and TRBJ2-7; D is unclear. This TCR came from a male donor with ankylosing spondylitis. The CDR3 here is CSARDAYEQYF. The DNA for the CDR3 is TGCAGTGCTAGAGACGCCTACGAGCAGTACTTC.